Following are 4 T cell receptor beta chains from one sample sequenced in a study of T-cell reconstitution after alpha-beta-depleted transplantation in children. The TCRbeta library incorporated unique molecular identifiers. A single record per CDR3 protein comes from TCRdb applying MiXCR to the PCR reads. The sample shows under 300,000 distinct CDR3 sequences, 11% of them seen only once. This specimen was peripheral blood, taken 180 days after TCRalphabeta/CD19-depleted stem cell transplant. The receptors shown here come from a male patient between 2 and 15 years old who had a stem cell transplant for chronic granulomatous disease, so the T cells may come from the graft donor.

This clonotype was counted ten times or more. This sequence joins TRBV12-3 or TRBV12-4 and TRBJ2-2; D call uncertain. The CDR3 contains 16 residues. V lost 1 base to trimming and J lost 4 bases, with 13 bases between them. The CDR3 nucleotides are TGTGCCAGCAGTTTAGGCTTAGGTTTGGCCACCGGGGAGCTGTTTTTT. Translating gives CASSLGLGLATGELFF.

This clonotype has a count of ten or more. The DNA for the CDR3 is TGTGCCAGCAGACGGACTAGCGGGGGGAAGGGATCCTACAATGAGCAGTTCTTC. Its protein product is CASRRTSGGKGSYNEQFF. The J gene is TRBJ2-1, the V gene TRBV28, with 14 positions matching TRBD2. V was pared by 6 bases and J by 1 base, with 8 bases of the junction left unmatched. This CDR3 has 18 residues. Germline V gene lookup returns CDR1 MDHEN and CDR2 SYDVKM.

Many counts were recorded for this clonotype. The chain recombines TRBV5-1 with TRBJ2-3; D may be TRBD2 (5 bases). V gave up 6 bases and J gave up 6 bases, with 8 bases separating them. The CDR3 loop spans 11 amino acids. Germline V gene lookup returns CDR1 SGHRS and CDR2 YFSETQ. DNA of the CDR3: TGCGCCAGCAAAGAGGGCGATACGCAGTATTTT. Its protein product is CASKEGDTQYF.

In this sample, this clonotype turned up many times. This CDR3 reads CATSRDLGFAGANEKLFF. The CDR3 DNA is TGTGCCACCAGCAGAGACCTCGGTTTCGCAGGGGCTAATGAAAAACTGTTTTTT. The V call is TRBV15, the J call TRBJ1-4; maybe TRBD1 (6 bases). V lost 0 bases, J lost 3 bases, and 17 bases lay in between. CDR3 length: 18 residues. The germline gives CDR1 LNHNV, CDR2 YYDKDF (reference sequence).